These 30 T cell receptor beta chains originate from one sample sequenced in a study of T-cell memory formation after mild COVID-19. In TCRdb, the 5' RACE reads were re-called with MiXCR into one record per CDR3 protein. The table includes fewer than 350,000 distinct CDR3 sequences, 8% to 10% detected once. The sequencing input was PBMCs or a T cell subset sorted from them (not recorded which). The receptors stem from a young man who had mild COVID-19 (a few samples of this study predate the infection). Cell type and time point are not known.

This clonotype was seen a handful of times. V is TRBV2 and J is TRBJ2-3; 13 bases align to TRBD2. This CDR3 is built from 17 residues. Trimming at V came to 1 base and at J to 4 bases, leaving 5 bases not matched to a gene. Germline V CDR1 and CDR2: SNHLY, FYNNEI. The CDR3 region has the DNA TGTGCCAGCAGTGAAGGGACTAGCGGGGGTCGCGCAGATACGCAGTATTTT. This translates into CASSEGTSGGRADTQYF.

In its sample, this clonotype was seen many times. The chain carries TRBV7-3 and TRBJ1-1; D gene unclear. The germline CDR1 and CDR2 sequences are SGHTA and FQGTGA. V was clipped by 5 bases and J by 1 base, with 8 bases between them. CDR3 length: 13 amino acids. Written as DNA, the CDR3 is TGTGCCAGCAGCCAAGGGTGGAACACTGAAGCTTTCTTT. Protein product: CASSQGWNTEAFF.

This clonotype was counted ten times or more. The chain employs TRBV2 and TRBJ2-7; D not resolved. Germline CDR1 is SNHLY and CDR2 is FYNNEI. The CDR3 is 13 residues long. Trimming cost V 3 bases and J 5 bases, with 11 bases left between them. The CDR3 region is CASSEFPRDEQYV. Here the CDR3 DNA reads TGTGCCAGCAGTGAGTTCCCCCGGGACGAGCAGTACGTC.

The sample holds a few counts of this clonotype. The V call is TRBV7-2, the J call TRBJ2-5; 7 bases fit TRBD1. Germline CDR1 and CDR2: SGHTA and FQGNSA. V gave up 4 bases and J gave up 0 bases; unmatched junction bases: 2. The CDR3 sequence is 14 residues long. The CDR3 coding sequence is TGTGCCAGCAGCTGGGACAGAAACCAAGAGACCCAGTACTTC. Translation: CASSWDRNQETQYF.

This clonotype has ten or more counts. The chain is built from TRBV5-1 and TRBJ2-1, with D possibly matching TRBD2 (6 bases). V gave up 1 base and J gave up 3 bases, with 14 bases separating them. The CDR3 loop spans 16 amino acids. Germline-derived CDR1 and CDR2 are SGHRS and YFSETQ. The CDR3 DNA follows: TGCGCCAGCAGCTTGTTCCCCCGGGGGAACTACAATGAGCAGTTCTTC. This codes for CASSLFPRGNYNEQFF.

This clonotype was counted many times. CDR3 protein: CASSQSGRGNEQFF. The CDR3 region has the DNA TGCGCCAGCAGTCAATCGGGACGGGGAAATGAGCAGTTCTTC. This chain connects TRBV23-1 to TRBJ2-1; D is possibly TRBD1 or TRBD2 (5 bases each). TRBV23-1 is annotated as an ORF whose role is uncertain. CDR3 length: 14 amino acids. V was trimmed by 0 bases and J by 7 bases, leaving 10 bases between them.

Ten or more counts support this clonotype. J is TRBJ2-2 and V is TRBV5-1; D gene uncertain. V was trimmed by 3 bases and J by 7 bases, leaving 4 bases between them. CDR1 SGHRS and CDR2 YFSETQ come from the germline V gene. The CDR3 has 11 residues. The CDR3 loop is CASSSGGELFF. The CDR3 bases are TGCGCCAGCAGCTCGGGCGGGGAGCTGTTTTTT. The variable domain in full, completed from reference TRBV5-1 and TRBJ2-2, reads KAGVTQTPRYLIKTRGQQVTLSCSPISGHRSVSWYQQTPGQGLQFLFEYFSETQRNKGNFPGRFSGRQFSNSRSEMNVSTLELGDSALYLCASSSGGELFFGEGSRLTVL.

The rearrangement links TRBV9 to TRBJ1-1; no definite D call. CDR3 length: 14 amino acids. Per the germline V gene, CDR1 is SGDLS and CDR2 is YYNGEE. V was shortened by 0 bases and J by 1 base, with 7 bases between the two germline ends. This chain's CDR3 is CASSVGSRNTEAFF. The CDR3 DNA reads as TGTGCCAGCAGCGTAGGGAGCCGGAACACTGAAGCTTTCTTT.

This clonotype has a count of ten or more. This chain links TRBV5-1 with TRBJ2-7; the D is unclear. Germline V lookup: CDR1 SGHRS, CDR2 YFSETQ. The CDR3 is 12 amino acids. Trimming left V 2 bases short and J 4 bases short, with 7 bases between. The CDR3 coding sequence is TGCGCCAGCAGCTTAGACGGTTACGAGCAGTACTTC. Encoded protein: CASSLDGYEQYF.

This clonotype was observed a handful of times. The chain couples TRBV7-2 to TRBJ1-2; D is unclear. Germline V CDR1 and CDR2: SGHTA, FQGNSA. Trimming left V 1 base short and J 8 bases short, with 8 bases between. The CDR3 sequence is 12 residues long. As DNA, the CDR3 is TGTGCCAGCAGCTTAGGCGGGATCGGCTACACCTTC. Amino acid sequence: CASSLGGIGYTF.

There are a few counts of this clonotype. The rearrangement uses TRBV20-1 and TRBJ1-5; a weak D match, TRBD1 (5 bases). Germline-derived CDR1 and CDR2 are DFQATT and SNEGSKA (reference sequence). The CDR3 runs to 15 residues. Trimming took off 1 base at V and 3 bases at J, with 13 bases between the two ends. CDR3 protein: CSARGGDRHNQPQHF. CDR3 in DNA: TGCAGTGCTAGAGGCGGGGACCGCCACAATCAGCCCCAGCATTTT.

This clonotype has more than one count but fewer than ten. This chain links TRBV7-9 with TRBJ2-2, with a possible D match to TRBD2 (6 bases). V shed 11 bases and J shed 5 bases, with 12 bases lying between them. The CDR3 length is 12 residues. Germline lookup yields CDR1 SEHNR and CDR2 FQNEAQ (reference sequence). The CDR3 reads CAEVAGTGELFF. CDR3 DNA: TGTGCCGAGGTGGCGGGGACCGGGGAGCTGTTTTTT.

Here the CDR3 reads CASSPVYGNEKLFF. CDR3 DNA sequence: TGCGCCAGCAGCCCGGTGTACGGGAATGAAAAACTGTTTTTT. V is TRBV5-1 and J is TRBJ1-4; no reliable D call. Germline-derived CDR1 and CDR2 are SGHRS and YFSETQ. The CDR3 extends over 14 amino acids. Trimming took 4 bases from V and 5 from J, leaving 12 bases between them.

The rearrangement uses TRBV12-3 or TRBV12-4 and TRBJ1-1; 8 bases are a match to TRBD1. This CDR3 comprises 14 residues. Trimming at V came to 5 bases and at J to 0 bases, leaving 2 bases not matched to a gene. The CDR3 coding sequence is TGTGCCAGCAGTGACAGGGGCCTGAACACTGAAGCTTTCTTT. This gives the protein CASSDRGLNTEAFF.

This sequence joins TRBV6-2 or TRBV6-3 and TRBJ2-3, with D hard to call. CDR3 length equals 12 residues. Deletions cut 0 bases from V and 8 bases from J, with 6 bases between. Germline V lookup: CDR1 MNHEY, CDR2 SVGEGT. CDR3 sequence reads: CASSYSMGTQYF. The CDR3 bases are TGTGCCAGCAGTTACTCGATGGGTACGCAGTATTTT.

This clonotype was detected only a few times. The CDR3 loop is CASSYGRNYEQYV. As DNA, the CDR3 is TGTGCCAGCAGTTATGGGCGTAACTACGAGCAGTACGTC. V and J are TRBV6-2 or TRBV6-3 and TRBJ2-7, with D uncertain. CDR3 length equals 13 residues. The ends were cut back, 3 bases at V and 3 bases at J, with 9 bases in the middle. CDR1 is MNHEY and CDR2 is SVGEGT in the germline V gene.

This clonotype appeared a few times. V usage is TRBV15 and J usage is TRBJ2-5, with D tentatively TRBD1 or TRBD2 (5 bases each). Germline loops: CDR1 LNHNV, CDR2 YYDKDF (reference sequence). With 3 bases removed from V and 2 bases from J, the gap between germline ends came to 7 bases. This CDR3 comprises 13 residues. The CDR3 here is CATSRGRQETQYF. The CDR3 DNA follows: TGTGCCACCAGCAGGGGACGGCAAGAGACCCAGTACTTC.

This clonotype was counted ten times or more. The chain recombines TRBV7-2 with TRBJ2-1, with 9 bases lining up with TRBD1. Per germline, CDR1 SGHTA and CDR2 FQGNSA. CDR3 length: 15 amino acids. V was pared by 6 bases and J by 12 bases, with 15 bases of the junction left unmatched. In DNA, the CDR3 is TGTGCCAGCAGACCGTTCCCGGGACAGGGTTTCGGGCAGTTCTTC. Translated, it gives CASRPFPGQGFGQFF.

This clonotype has ten or more counts. The chain recombines TRBV29-1 with TRBJ2-1; D might be TRBD1 (6 bases). The V end was cut by 6 bases, the J end by 0 bases, with 12 bases between. Germline lookup yields CDR1 SQVTM and CDR2 ANQGSEA. CDR3 size: 14 residues. The DNA of the CDR3 is TGCAGCGTAACCGGGACAAGCTCCTACAATGAGCAGTTCTTC. This encodes CSVTGTSSYNEQFF.

This clonotype was seen only a few times. The CDR3 nucleotides read TGTGCCAGCAGTGAAGTTGTGAGGGATGGCTACACCTTC. It specifies CASSEVVRDGYTF. V and J are TRBV6-1 and TRBJ1-2; D gene uncertain. CDR1 and CDR2 from the germline V gene are MNHNS and SASEGT. The V and J ends lost 1 base and 6 bases respectively, with 9 bases between them. The CDR3 has 13 amino acids.

In its sample, this clonotype was seen a few times. The CDR3 loop is CASSIAGRPTEQFF. In DNA, the CDR3 is TGTGCCAGTAGTATTGCCGGGAGGCCCACGGAGCAGTTCTTC. This chain links TRBV19 with TRBJ2-1, with 7 nucleotides matching TRBD2. V trimming: 3 bases; J trimming: 10 bases; junction bases outside the gene matches: 9. The CDR3 is made up of 14 amino acids. Germline lookup yields CDR1 LNHDA and CDR2 SQIVND (reference sequence).

This clonotype was detected many times. The rearrangement uses TRBV4-1 and TRBJ1-5, with D possibly matching TRBD1 (5 bases). Germline assignment: CDR1 MGHRA and CDR2 YSYEKL. CDR3 length equals 13 residues. The V and J ends lost 2 bases and 5 bases respectively, with 7 bases between them. The DNA for the CDR3 is TGCGCCAGCAGCCAACAGGGTGATCAGCCCCAGCATTTT. Its protein is CASSQQGDQPQHF.

The genes are TRBV2 and TRBJ2-3; D remains ambiguous. Germline assignment: CDR1 SNHLY and CDR2 FYNNEI. Trimming shortened V by 6 bases and J by 0 bases, and 13 bases separated the two germline ends. This CDR3 is built from 15 residues. The CDR3: CASRGTTQSTDTQYF. The CDR3 DNA reads TGTGCCAGCAGGGGAACGACGCAAAGCACAGATACGCAGTATTTT.

This clonotype turned up a few times. The V and J genes are TRBV2 and TRBJ2-2; a possible D gene is TRBD1 (7 bases). The ends were cut back, 6 bases at V and 5 bases at J, with 13 bases in the middle. Per germline, CDR1 SNHLY and CDR2 FYNNEI. The CDR3 spans 14 residues. The CDR3 spells CASSLQGRTGELFF. CDR3 nucleotide sequence: TGTGCCAGCAGCTTACAGGGGAGGACCGGGGAGCTGTTTTTT.

This clonotype turned up a few times. The V call is TRBV24-1, the J call TRBJ2-3; 9 bases are shared with TRBD1. Germline trimming cut 3 bases from V and 3 bases from J; bases unmatched to any gene: 6. The germline gives CDR1 KGHDR, CDR2 SFDVKD. The CDR3 consists of 16 residues. CDR3 in DNA: TGTGCCACCAGTGATGCCGGGACAGGGCTAACAGATACGCAGTATTTT. This translates into CATSDAGTGLTDTQYF.

The rearrangement links TRBV7-2 to TRBJ1-6, with D perhaps TRBD1 (6 bases). Trimming took off 6 bases at V and 10 bases at J, with 13 bases between the two ends. The CDR3 is 13 residues long. Germline V gene data show CDR1 as SGHTA and CDR2 as FQGNSA. CDR3 region: CASRGRGRSPLHF. In DNA, the CDR3 is TGTGCCAGCAGGGGCAGGGGAAGATCACCCCTCCACTTT.

The genes are TRBV7-2 and TRBJ2-3, with unresolved D. Trimming removed 0 bases at V and 5 bases at J, with 3 bases between. The germline CDR1 and CDR2 sequences are SGHTA and FQGNSA. The CDR3 sequence is 12 residues long. CDR3 nucleotide sequence: TGTGCCAGCAGCTTAGCGAGAGATACGCAGTATTTT. Protein product: CASSLARDTQYF.

This clonotype was counted ten times or more. The chain uses TRBV7-3 and TRBJ2-7, with TRBD2 as a possible D gene (6 bases). Germline CDR1 reads SGHTA; CDR2 reads FQGTGA. The CDR3 covers 19 residues. V was shortened by 4 bases and J by 2 bases, with 27 bases between the two germline ends. The CDR3 protein is CASSSQTRLASEVTYEQYV. The CDR3 nucleotides are TGTGCCAGCAGCTCACAAACCCGCCTGGCTAGCGAAGTCACCTACGAGCAGTACGTC.

This clonotype was recorded at least ten times. The J gene is TRBJ1-5, the V gene TRBV20-1; no clear D gene. The CDR3 runs 14 residues. Germline CDR1 reads DFQATT; CDR2 reads SNEGSKA (reference sequence). The V gene lost 5 bases and the J gene lost 1 base, with 12 bases spanning the gap. The CDR3 region is CSALEGTSNQPQHF. The CDR3 nucleotides are TGCAGTGCTTTGGAGGGTACGAGCAATCAGCCCCAGCATTTT.

This clonotype has only a few counts. This chain joins TRBV5-1 and TRBJ2-3; 10 nucleotides agree with TRBD1. The V gene end was trimmed by 0 bases and the J gene end by 4 bases; junction bases not matched to a gene: 8. Germline V gene lookup returns CDR1 SGHRS and CDR2 YFSETQ. This CDR3 contains 17 residues. CDR3 in amino acids: CASSLAPPGQGSDTQYF. DNA of the CDR3: TGCGCCAGCAGCTTGGCCCCTCCGGGACAGGGGTCAGATACGCAGTATTTT.